These T cell receptor beta chains were read from a single sample in a study of vaccination effects on CD4 cells after COVID-19. Antigens for these TCRs are unknown. TCRdb keeps only in-frame clones here, not all; method: immunoSEQ multiplex PCR. The sample records some 68,000 clones, around 80% being singletons. Sequenced material: CD4+ T cells from PBMCs cultured with HCoV-229E spike peptides, taken after COVID-19 vaccination. Receptor source: a human donor who received a COVID-19 vaccine. The CDR3 runs from the conserved cysteine through the conserved F or W. The order of the fields is D gene, V gene, clone size, J gene, CDR3 DNA, CDR3 protein. D genes are given only for firm matches. Rows give clone size only sometimes, using once, few, many, or a class for an expanded clone.

NA,TRBV24-1,NA,TRBJ2-3,TGTGCCACCAGTGACCCGCGTTTAGGGGCTAGCACAGATACGCAGTATTTT,CATSDPRLGASTDTQYF
NA,TRBV18,once,TRBJ2-1,TGTGCCAGCTCACCCTCGTCCCGGGGGAGCGACAATGAGCAGTTCTTC,CASSPSSRGSDNEQFF
NA,TRBV18,NA,TRBJ1-2,TGTGCCAGCTCACGGGGGTCAGGCGGTAACTATGGCTACACCTTC,CASSRGSGGNYGYTF
NA,TRBV4-1,NA,TRBJ1-1,TGCGCCAGCAGCCAAGTCCCCCTGAACACTGAAGCTTTCTTT,CASSQVPLNTEAFF
NA,TRBV6-6,NA,TRBJ1-1,TGTGCCAGCAGCCCGGACGGCCTGAGGGCTTTCTTT,CASSPDGLRAFF
TRBD1,TRBV28,NA,TRBJ2-4,TGTGCCAGCAGTTTGCCGACAGGGGGCATAAACATTCAGTACTTC,CASSLPTGGINIQYF
TRBD1,TRBV6-5,NA,TRBJ2-4,TGTGCCAGCAGCAACAGGGGGACGAACATTCAGTACTTC,CASSNRGTNIQYF
TRBD2,TRBV7-3,NA,TRBJ2-3,TGTGCCAGCAGCTCCGGGACTAGCGGAACTCTTAGCACAGATACGCAGTATTTT,CASSSGTSGTLSTDTQYF
TRBD1,TRBV5-5,NA,TRBJ2-1,TGTGCCAGCAGCTTGAGGGAGAGACAGGGCTTTCTTGAGCAGTTCTTC,CASSLRERQGFLEQFF
NA,TRBV4-3,few,TRBJ2-2,TGCGCCAGTAAAGTACAGAGGAACACCGGGGAGCTGTTTTTT,CASKVQRNTGELFF
NA,TRBV6-5,NA,TRBJ1-3,TGTGCCAGCAGCCCGGCCGGGACGCGGCCCACCATATATTTT,CASSPAGTRPTIYF
NA,TRBV7-2,NA,TRBJ1-5,TGTGCCAGCAGCTTAGGGACCCTAGCCCCCCAGCATTTT,CASSLGTLAPQHF
NA,TRBV30,NA,TRBJ1-4,TGTGCCTGGACAAGGGCGGGGTCTAATGAAAAACTGTTTTTT,CAWTRAGSNEKLFF